Here is one T cell receptor (beta chain) with its context. The target antigen is unknown. The data stem from a study of CD8 T cells in ankylosing spondylitis. In making TCR beta libraries, quantitative 5'-RACE with molecular barcodes was used. TCRdb independently ran MiXCR on the 5' RACE reads; one entry per CDR3 protein. Among under 250,000 distinct CDR3 sequences listed, 30% to 35% were seen once. Study observations and caveats: Apparently characteristic of ankylosing spondylitis blood was a TCR beta motif (eight highly homologous variants). CD8+ cells made up the disease-linked clones, which were relatively rare in peripheral blood. Clones tied to disease were said to be significantly enriched in matched ankylosing spondylitis synovial fluid.

Sequenced material: blood, either unsorted or a sorted T cell fraction (not recorded which). The sequence came from a male donor with ankylosing spondylitis or in good health (not recorded which).

CDR3 loop: CASSQEATIRGRQYF. The DNA for the CDR3 is TGCGCCAGCAGCCAAGAGGCCACTATCCGCGGCCGGCAGTACTTC. This sequence joins TRBV4-1 and TRBJ2-7; no clear D gene. The length of the CDR3 is 15 residues. V gave up 0 bases and J gave up 9 bases, with 18 bases separating them. Germline loops: CDR1 MGHRA, CDR2 YSYEKL.